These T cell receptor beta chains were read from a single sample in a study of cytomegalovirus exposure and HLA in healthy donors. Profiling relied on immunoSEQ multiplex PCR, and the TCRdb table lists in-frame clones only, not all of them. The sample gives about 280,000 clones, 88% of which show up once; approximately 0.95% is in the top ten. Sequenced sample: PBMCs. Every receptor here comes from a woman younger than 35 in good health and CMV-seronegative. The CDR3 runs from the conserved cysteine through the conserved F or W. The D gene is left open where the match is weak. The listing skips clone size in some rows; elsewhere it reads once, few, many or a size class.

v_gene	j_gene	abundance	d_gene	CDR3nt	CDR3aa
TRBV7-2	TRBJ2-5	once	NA	TGTGCCAGCAGCTTAGCGGGAGCACAAGAGACCCAGTACTTC	CASSLAGAQETQYF
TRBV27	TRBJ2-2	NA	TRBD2	TGTGCCAGCAGTCCTCGGACTAGCGGGAGCACGGGGGAGCTGTTTTTT	CASSPRTSGSTGELFF
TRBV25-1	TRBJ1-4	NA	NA	TGTGCCAGCAGTGATTCGTACGGCCCGGGGGAAAAACTGTTTTTT	CASSDSYGPGEKLFF
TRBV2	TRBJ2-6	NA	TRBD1	TGTGCCAGCACAATCCGGGACAGGGGTTCTGGGGCCAACGTCCTGACTTTC	CASTIRDRGSGANVLTF
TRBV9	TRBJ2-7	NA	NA	TGTGCCAGCAGCGTCCGACAGGTCATGTCCGAGCAGTACTTC	CASSVRQVMSEQYF
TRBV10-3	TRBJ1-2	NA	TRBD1	TGTGCCATCAGTGCGGACAGGGCTGTCAACTATGGCTACACCTTC	CAISADRAVNYGYTF
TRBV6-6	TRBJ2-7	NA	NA	TGTGCCAGCAGTTCTCACCCGTCGCGCTACGAGCAGTACTTC	CASSSHPSRYEQYF
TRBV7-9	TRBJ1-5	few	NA	TGTGCCAGCAGCCCGGGAGGGAACAATCAGCCCCAGCATTTT	CASSPGGNNQPQHF
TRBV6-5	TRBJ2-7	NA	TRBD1	TGTGCCAGCAGTCCTGGACAGGGAGTCGACGAGCAGTACTTC	CASSPGQGVDEQYF
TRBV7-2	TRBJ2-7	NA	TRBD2	TGTGCCAGCAGCTTACTGTCTCTAGCGGGAGTTGAGCAGTACTTC	CASSLLSLAGVEQYF
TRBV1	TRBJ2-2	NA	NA	TGCACCAGCAGCCAAGTCCAGGGACAGGGGGCGGGCGGGGAGCTGTTTTTT	CTSSQVQGQGAGGELFF
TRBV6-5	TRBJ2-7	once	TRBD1	TGTGCCAGCAGTTACTCGAGGACAGGGGATCCCTACGAGCAGTACTTC	CASSYSRTGDPYEQYF
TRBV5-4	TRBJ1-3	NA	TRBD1	TGTGCCAGCAGCTCCCGGACAGGGAGAAACACCATATATTTT	CASSSRTGRNTIYF
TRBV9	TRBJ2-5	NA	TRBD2	TGTGCCAGCAGCGTAGGCGTTAGTCTAGCGGGAGTCCAGTACTTC	CASSVGVSLAGVQYF
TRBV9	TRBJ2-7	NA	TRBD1	TGTGCCAGCAGCAAGACAGGGGCGGCCTACGAGCAGTACTTC	CASSKTGAAYEQYF
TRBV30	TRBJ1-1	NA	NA	TGTGCCTGGAGTGCTCCAGGGGCCACTGAAGCTTTCTTT	CAWSAPGATEAFF
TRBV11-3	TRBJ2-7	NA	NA	TGTGCCAGCAGCGCGTCCGTCCCCCCCTACGAGCAGTACTTC	CASSASVPPYEQYF
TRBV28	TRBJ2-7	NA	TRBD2	TGTGCCAGCAGCCCCTCGATAGGGACTAGCGCCGAGCAGTACTTC	CASSPSIGTSAEQYF
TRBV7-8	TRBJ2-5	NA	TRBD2	TGTGCCAGCACCTCCGGGAGGCTCCAAGAGACCCAGTACTTC	CASTSGRLQETQYF
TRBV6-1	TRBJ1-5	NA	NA	TGTGCCAGCAGTGAAATCGGTGTGAGAAATCAGCCCCAGCATTTT	CASSEIGVRNQPQHF
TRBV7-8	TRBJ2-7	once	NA	TGTGCCAGCAGCTTAGCGCTGGGTTCGCGGGGCCTATCCTACGAGCAGTACTTC	CASSLALGSRGLSYEQYF
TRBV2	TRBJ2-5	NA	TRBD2	TGTGCCAGCAGGGGACTAGCGGACCAAGAGACCCAGTACTTC	CASRGLADQETQYF
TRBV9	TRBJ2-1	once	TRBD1	TGTGCCAGCAGCCCTTACTTAGGGGGCGCCTCCAATGAGCAGTTCTTC	CASSPYLGGASNEQFF
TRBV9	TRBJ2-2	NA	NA	TGTGCCAGCAGCGTAGTAGGCAGCCCAGGTAGTCAGGCCGGGGAGCTGTTTTTT	CASSVVGSPGSQAGELFF
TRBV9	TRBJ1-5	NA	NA	TGTGCCAGCAGCGTCCCTCACAGATATAGCAATCAGCCCCAGCATTTT	CASSVPHRYSNQPQHF
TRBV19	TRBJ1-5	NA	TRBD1	TGTGCCAGTACCTACTTTGGACAGGGTAAACAGCCCCAGCATTTT	CASTYFGQGKQPQHF
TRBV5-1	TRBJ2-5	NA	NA	TGCGCCAGCAGCCTAACGCCGGGATCCGGATGGAAAGAGACCCAGTACTTC	CASSLTPGSGWKETQYF
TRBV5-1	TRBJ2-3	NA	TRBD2	TGCGCCAGCAGCTTGTTAGCCAGAGCGGGGCCCTCCGGTACGCAGTATTTT	CASSLLARAGPSGTQYF
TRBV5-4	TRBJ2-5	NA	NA	TGTGCCAGCAGCAATAAGGGGGTTCAGGAGACCCAGTACTTC	CASSNKGVQETQYF
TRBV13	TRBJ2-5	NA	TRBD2	TGTGCCAGCAGCTCCCTAGCGGGAGGGCCAAGGGAAGAGACCCAGTACTTC	CASSSLAGGPREETQYF
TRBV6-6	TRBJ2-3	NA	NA	TGTGCCAGCGAAACCAAACCCCTAGTCGCTCGGATGCAGTATTTT	CASETKPLVARMQYF
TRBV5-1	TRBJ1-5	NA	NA	TGCGCCAGCAGCTTGGATGGGGGGAATCAGCCCCAGCATTTT	CASSLDGGNQPQHF
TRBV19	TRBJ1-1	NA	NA	TGTGCCAGTAGTATAGCTAACGACAGACATCGAGCTTTCTTT	CASSIANDRHRAFF
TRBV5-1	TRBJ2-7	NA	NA	TGCGCCAGCAGTCGGGAAGGGTCCTACGAGCAGTACTTC	CASSREGSYEQYF
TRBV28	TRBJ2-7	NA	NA	TGTGCCAGCTCCCGTAGAGCCAACTACGAGCAGTACTTC	CASSRRANYEQYF
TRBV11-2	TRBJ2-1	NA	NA	TGTGCCAGCAGCTCATTGAGCGGATCTTACAATGAGCAGTTCTTC	CASSSLSGSYNEQFF
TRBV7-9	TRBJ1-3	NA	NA	TGTGCCAGCAGCTTGACGCGGGGTTCGTCTGGAAACACCATATATTTT	CASSLTRGSSGNTIYF
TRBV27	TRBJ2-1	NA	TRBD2	TGTGCCAGCAGTTTAACTCTCTTGTCAGAACCCGGGACTAGCGGGAGGGACAATGAGCAGTTCTTC	CASSLTLLSEPGTSGRDNEQFF
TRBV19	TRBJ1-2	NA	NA	TGTGCCAGTAGTATACGGGAATATTCCGATGGCTACACCTTC	CASSIREYSDGYTF
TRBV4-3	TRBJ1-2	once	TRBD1	TGCGCCAGCAGCCAGGGACAGATTAACTATGGCTACACCTTC	CASSQGQINYGYTF
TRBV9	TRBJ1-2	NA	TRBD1	TGTGCCAGCAGCGTAGATTGGGACAGACCTTCTAACTATGGCTACACCTTC	CASSVDWDRPSNYGYTF
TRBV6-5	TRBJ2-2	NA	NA	TGTGCCAGCAGTCTGGGGCAGGGCCAAGGCGGGGAGCTGTTTTTT	CASSLGQGQGGELFF
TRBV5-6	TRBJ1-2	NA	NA	TGTGCCAGCAGGGACTTGTTCGGCTACACCTTC	CASRDLFGYTF
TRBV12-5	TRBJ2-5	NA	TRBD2	TGTGCTAGTGGTTTGGTACGGGGGACTAGCGGGAGAGGGCTGTCCCCAGAGACCCAGTACTTC	CASGLVRGTSGRGLSPETQYF
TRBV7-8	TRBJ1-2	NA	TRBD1	TGTGCCAGCAGCTTAGGGGGTCCAGGGGGCGACTATGGCTACACCTTC	CASSLGGPGGDYGYTF
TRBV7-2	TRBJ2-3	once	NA	TGTGCCAGCAGCTCCCCAGGGAGGCTCACAGATACGCAGTATTTT	CASSSPGRLTDTQYF
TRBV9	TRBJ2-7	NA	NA	TGTGCCAGCAGCGTATTGGCGGGATCCTACGAGCAGTACTTC	CASSVLAGSYEQYF
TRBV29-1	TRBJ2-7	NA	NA	TGCAGCGGCATGCAGGGTTTCGGCGAGCAGTACTTC	CSGMQGFGEQYF
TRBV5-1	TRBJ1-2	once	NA	TGCGCCAGCAGAATACAAGAGACAGATGGCTACACCTTC	CASRIQETDGYTF
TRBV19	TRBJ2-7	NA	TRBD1	TGTGCCAGTAGTATCCTCCGGGACAGCTCCTACGAGCAGTACTTC	CASSILRDSSYEQYF
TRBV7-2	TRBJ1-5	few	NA	TGTGCCAGCAGCTCCGGTTTATACAGATATAGCAATCAGCCCCAGCATTTT	CASSSGLYRYSNQPQHF
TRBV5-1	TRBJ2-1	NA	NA	TGCGCCAGCGGGAGTTTCGACAATGAGCAGTTCTTC	CASGSFDNEQFF
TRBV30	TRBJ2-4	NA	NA	TGTGCCTTCGAGGCAGCTCTAGCCAAAAACATTCAGTACTTC	CAFEAALAKNIQYF
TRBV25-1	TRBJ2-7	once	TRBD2	TGTGCCAGCAGTGACTCCCGCGGGAGGAGGGTCGAGCAGTACTTC	CASSDSRGRRVEQYF
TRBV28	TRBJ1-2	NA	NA	TGTGCCAGCAGCAGCGTCTATGGCTACACCTTC	CASSSVYGYTF
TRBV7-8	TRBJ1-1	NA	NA	TGTGCCAGCAGCCCGCACAGGGACCTGAACACTGAAGCTTTCTTT	CASSPHRDLNTEAFF
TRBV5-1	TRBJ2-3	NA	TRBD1	TGCGCCAGCAGCTCCGGGACAGGGGGCCGGGAAGATACGCAGTATTTT	CASSSGTGGREDTQYF
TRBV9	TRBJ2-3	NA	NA	TGTGCCAGCAGCGTCCAGGGGAGCCTCCCCACCACAGATACGCAGTATTTT	CASSVQGSLPTTDTQYF
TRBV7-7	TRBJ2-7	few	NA	TGTGCCAGCAGCTTAGATAGTAGCGGCGAGCAGTACTTC	CASSLDSSGEQYF